The sequence of this T cell receptor (beta chain) was determined in a study of CD8 T cells in Susac syndrome. RNA, at about 0.45 to 1 ug, was reverse transcribed with random hexamers. Amplification of TCR beta CDR3 used immunoSEQ multiplex PCR across 54 Vbeta and 13 Jbeta. TCRdb re-derived calls from the immunoSEQ multiplex PCR reads in MiXCR, one entry per CDR3 protein. The sample includes approximately 200,000 distinct CDR3 sequences, roughly 90% seen only once; the top ten take 0.1% to 0.15%. The CDR3 is 18 residues long. In germline, CDR1 is SEHNR, CDR2 FQNEAQ (reference sequence). V was trimmed by 5 bases and J by 3 bases, leaving 23 bases between them.

The sequence derives from a human donor with multiple sclerosis. Input material: CD8+ T cells from PBMCs. The chain has TRBV7-9 and TRBJ2-1, with D possibly TRBD2 on 5 matching bases. Written as DNA, the CDR3 is TGTGCCAGCAGCCCTACCTTGGGTGAAGACGGGGTCTACAATGAGCAGTTCTTC. Amino acids: CASSPTLGEDGVYNEQFF.